The 15 T cell receptor beta chains below were found in one sample sequenced in a study of blood T cell repertoires in COVID-19. This table comes from immunoSEQ multiplex PCR, and its TCRdb copy is limited to in-frame clones, with some not included. The sample lists fewer than 400,000 clones, around 85% occurring once. Sequencing was carried out using peripheral blood. Receptor source: a woman younger than 30 with acute or convalescent COVID-19.

This clone was seen just once. This chain joins TRBV7-9 and TRBJ2-3; 13 nucleotides agree with TRBD2. The CDR3 runs to 16 residues. J lost 0 bases, V lost 6 bases, and 3 bases had no gene match. Germline CDR1 reads SEHNR; CDR2 reads FQNEAQ (reference sequence). CDR3 nucleotide sequence: TGTGCCAGCAGTCGGACTAGCGGGGGTAGCACAGATACGCAGTATTTT. Encoded protein: CASSRTSGGSTDTQYF.

The chain has TRBV4-1 and TRBJ1-1; 8 bases agree with TRBD1. Germline-derived CDR1 and CDR2 are MGHRA and YSYEKL. The CDR3 is made up of 15 amino acids. V lost 3 bases, J lost 5 bases, and 8 bases stayed unmatched. CDR3 sequence reads: CASSQAPGQATEAFF. CDR3 in DNA: TGCGCCAGCAGCCAGGCGCCGGGACAGGCGACTGAAGCTTTCTTT.

The V gene is TRBV4-1, the J gene TRBJ2-7, with D unresolved. Germline V gene data show CDR1 as MGHRA and CDR2 as YSYEKL. The CDR3 consists of 14 residues. V lost 3 bases to trimming and J lost 3 bases, with 12 bases between them. CDR3 amino acids: CASSHPSRDYEQYF. DNA for the CDR3: TGCGCCAGCAGCCACCCATCCCGAGACTACGAGCAGTACTTC.

The chain employs TRBV9 and TRBJ2-7, with TRBD2 matching over 9 bases. The V and J ends lost 4 bases and 6 bases, in that order; junction bases with no gene match: 8. The CDR3 length is 14 residues. Germline assignment: CDR1 SGDLS and CDR2 YYNGEE. CDR3 in amino acids: CASSPRGRAFEQYF. The DNA of the CDR3 is TGTGCCAGCAGCCCACGCGGGAGGGCCTTCGAGCAGTACTTC. Full variable domain (outside the CDR3, taken from reference TRBV9 and TRBJ2-7): DSGVTQTPKHLITATGQRVTLRCSPRSGDLSVYWYQQSLDQGLQFLIQYYNGEERAKGNILERFSAQQFPDLHSELNLSSLELGDSALYFCASSPRGRAFEQYFGPGTRLTVT.

The chain joins TRBV2 to TRBJ1-2, with 7 bases identical to TRBD1. This CDR3 spans 14 amino acids. Germline lookup yields CDR1 SNHLY and CDR2 FYNNEI. Trimming at V came to 4 bases and at J to 8 bases, leaving 10 bases not matched to a gene. In DNA form, the CDR3 reads TGTGCCAGCAGTGGACAGGGAAGAATCTTAGGCTACACCTTC. Translation gives CASSGQGRILGYTF. The whole variable domain, remainder taken from reference TRBV2 and TRBJ1-2, is EPEVTQTPSHQVTQMGQEVILRCVPISNHLYFYWYRQILGQKVEFLVSFYNNEISEKSEIFDDQFSVERPDGSNFTLKIRSTKLEDSAMYFCASSGQGRILGYTFGSGTRLTVV.

The chain is built from TRBV5-4 and TRBJ2-3; D gene unclear. Trimming cost V 0 bases and J 2 bases, with 4 bases left between them. From germline, CDR1 is SGHNT and CDR2 YYREEE (reference sequence). This CDR3 region has 13 residues. The CDR3: CASSLAYTDTQYF. The CDR3 nucleotides are TGTGCCAGCAGCTTGGCCTACACAGATACGCAGTATTTT.

The V call is TRBV12-3 or TRBV12-4, the J call TRBJ1-1, with D possibly matching TRBD1 (6 bases). With 6 bases removed from V and 4 bases from J, the gap between germline ends came to 12 bases. The CDR3 length is 13 residues. In DNA form, the CDR3 reads TGTGCCAGCAGGCAGACAGGAGTCACTGAAGCTTTCTTT. As protein: CASRQTGVTEAFF.

This clone was seen more than once but under ten times. The CDR3 reads CASSSESNSPLHF. The CDR3 region has the DNA TGCGCCAGCAGCTCGGAGTCGAATTCACCCCTCCACTTT. This chain connects TRBV5-1 to TRBJ1-6; D gene ambiguous. Germline values: CDR1 SGHRS, CDR2 YFSETQ. Trimming took 3 bases from V and 7 from J, leaving 8 bases between them. This CDR3 contains 13 residues.

V is TRBV19 and J is TRBJ2-2; D perhaps matches TRBD1 (6 bases). CDR3 size: 13 residues. The germline V gene has CDR1 LNHDA and CDR2 SQIVND (reference sequence). V was shortened by 4 bases and J by 3 bases, with 6 bases between the two germline ends. The CDR3 reads CASSRTDTGELFF. The DNA for the CDR3 is TGTGCCAGTAGTAGGACAGACACCGGGGAGCTGTTTTTT.

V and J are TRBV29-1 and TRBJ2-7, with 9 bases lining up with TRBD2. Looked up from germline, CDR1 is SQVTM and CDR2 is ANQGSEA. V was clipped by 1 base and J by 0 bases; unmatched bases: 4. This CDR3 spans 15 amino acids. CDR3: CSVEGGRANSYEQYF. The CDR3 bases are TGCAGCGTTGAAGGCGGGAGGGCCAACTCCTACGAGCAGTACTTC.

The chain couples TRBV28 to TRBJ1-1; D gene ambiguous. With 7 bases removed from V and 1 base from J, the gap between germline ends came to 16 bases. This CDR3 has 15 amino acids. CDR1 is MDHEN, CDR2 SYDVKM, per germline. Written as DNA, the CDR3 is TGTGCCAGCATTCTCCAAGGACGGGGGAACACTGAAGCTTTCTTT. Its protein is CASILQGRGNTEAFF.

The rearrangement links TRBV12-3 or TRBV12-4 to TRBJ1-1; no firm D call. With 5 bases removed from V and 1 base from J, the gap between germline ends came to 5 bases. This CDR3 contains 12 residues. The CDR3 bases are TGTGCCAGCAGTGCACAGAACACTGAAGCTTTCTTT. Encoded protein: CASSAQNTEAFF.

The chain employs TRBV5-6 and TRBJ2-7; 7 bases agree with TRBD2. V dropped 2 bases and J dropped 7; count of bases not matched to a gene: 9. This CDR3 has 14 residues. The germline V gene has CDR1 SGHDT and CDR2 YYEEEE. The CDR3 sequence is CASSFATSRREQYF. CDR3 in DNA: TGTGCCAGCAGCTTCGCGACTAGCAGGAGGGAGCAGTACTTC.

The gene calls are TRBV19 and TRBJ1-5, with D perhaps matching TRBD1 (6 bases). Germline CDR1 and CDR2: LNHDA and SQIVND (reference sequence). The V end was cut by 6 bases, the J end by 1 base, with 19 bases between. The CDR3 length is 17 residues. This chain's CDR3 is CASSLPIPRGSNQPQHF. CDR3 nucleotide sequence: TGTGCCAGTAGCCTACCTATCCCCAGGGGCAGCAATCAGCCCCAGCATTTT.

V and J are TRBV24-1 and TRBJ2-1, with 7 bases matching TRBD2. V was pared by 3 bases and J by 4 bases, with 5 bases of the junction left unmatched. The CDR3 extends over 15 amino acids. The V gene's germline CDR1 is KGHDR and CDR2 SFDVKD. The CDR3 protein is CATSDTSAPYNEQFF. As DNA, the CDR3 is TGTGCCACCAGTGATACTAGCGCACCATACAATGAGCAGTTCTTC.